This TCR beta chain originates from a study of OX40 agonist ivuxolimab in advanced cancers. This clone has more than one count but fewer than ten. Per germline, CDR1 MNHEY and CDR2 SMNVEV (reference sequence). The CDR3 is made up of 14 amino acids. V was pared by 6 bases and J by 7 bases, with 17 bases between. The data were produced by immunoSEQ multiplex PCR, yet TCRdb's version contains in-frame clones alone and is incomplete. The data contain 35,000 to 40,000 clones, almost 85% of them singletons. The V gene is TRBV27, the J gene TRBJ2-3, with D perhaps assigned TRBD1 or TRBD2 (6 bases each). The source of this sequence is an adult with an advanced solid tumor such as melanoma, head and neck, liver or kidney cancer. Sequencing was performed on CD4+ or CD8+ T cells sorted from blood, taken in a trial of the OX40 agonist ivuxolimab. The CDR3 DNA is TGTGCCAGCAGGGTGGAAACGGGGGCATATACGCAGTATTTT. Residues: CASRVETGAYTQYF.